The 22 T cell receptor beta chains below all came from one sample that was sequenced in a study of T cell repertoires in cytomegalovirus infection. Which antigens these TCRs recognize remains unknown. A single record per CDR3 protein comes from TCRdb applying MiXCR to the reads. This sample yields about a million distinct CDR3 sequences, of which roughly 30% are seen a single time; around an eighth belongs to the top ten. The starting material was cultured CD8+ T cells from PBMCs, obtained from culture after CMV antigen stimulation. The origin of the receptors is a human donor in good health (CMV status not recorded). Some clones in this sample may be carry-over from other donors' samples.

In nucleotides, the CDR3 is TGTGCCAGCAGTTACGACCCCTTAAAGATGCTCGAGCAGTACGTC. The encoded protein is CASSYDPLKMLEQYV. V usage is TRBV6-6 and J usage is TRBJ2-7; D uncertain. The CDR3 is 15 residues long. Germline CDR1 is MNHNY and CDR2 is SVGAGI (reference sequence). V was shortened by 2 bases and J by 6 bases, with 17 bases between the two germline ends.

This clonotype has a handful of counts. The chain links TRBV28 to TRBJ2-1; 10 nucleotides match TRBD2. The germline CDR1 and CDR2 sequences are MDHEN and SYDVKM. Germline trimming cut 6 bases from V and 10 bases from J; bases unmatched to any gene: 12. The CDR3 contains 15 residues. The CDR3 coding sequence is TGTGCCAGCAGCCCCAATCTGATAGCGGGGGGCGAGCAGTTCTTC. It specifies CASSPNLIAGGEQFF.

Remarks on this clonotype: A much larger clonotype is one base distant, so this may be a read error. V usage is TRBV7-4 and J usage is TRBJ1-1; perhaps TRBD1 as D (6 bases). Germline loops: CDR1 SGHVT, CDR2 SQSDAQ. This CDR3 comprises 15 residues. CDR3 in DNA: TGTGTCAGCAGCTTAGGGGGGCAGGTCAACACTGAAGCTTTCTTT. This translates into CVSSLGGQVNTEAFF.

Notes on this clonotype: This sequence may be a read error, since a much larger clone differs from it by one base. This CDR3 fails to terminate in the conserved phenylalanine or tryptophan, so it likely reflects a read error. The chain links TRBV12-3 or TRBV12-4 to TRBJ2-1; TRBD2 matches at 10 bases. Unmatched junction bases numbered 7, after V lost 7 bases and J lost 4 bases. The CDR3 length is 15 residues. The CDR3 sequence: CASKIGLADYNEQFS. CDR3 DNA sequence: TGTGCCAGCAAGATCGGACTAGCGGATTACAATGAGCAGTTCTCC.

The chain recombines TRBV7-9 with TRBJ1-1; TRBD1 matches at 8 bases. From germline, CDR1 is SEHNR and CDR2 FQNEAQ (reference sequence). The junction had 14 bases not matched to a gene; V was cut back by 5 bases and J by 6 bases. This CDR3 contains 16 residues. The CDR3 sequence: CASSTTSRGHPSEAFF. For the CDR3, the DNA is TGTGCCAGCAGCACGACCAGCAGGGGGCATCCCTCTGAAGCTTTCTTT.

This clonotype was seen repeatedly, ten times or more. V usage is TRBV7-2 and J usage is TRBJ2-3, with D hard to call. CDR1 is SGHTA and CDR2 is FQGNSA in the germline V gene. The germline V and J ends were trimmed by 8 bases and 3 bases, with 18 bases remaining between them. The CDR3 contains 15 residues. The DNA of the CDR3 is TGTGCCAGCTACCCGGGCACCACGGTAACAGATACGCAGTATTTT. Amino acid sequence: CASYPGTTVTDTQYF.

The table lists this clonotype with a few counts. The chain is built from TRBV28 and TRBJ2-6; the D is unclear. Germline values: CDR1 MDHEN, CDR2 SYDVKM. Trimming removed 7 bases at V and 4 bases at J, with 11 bases between. The CDR3 sequence is 14 residues long. The CDR3 loop is CASTPIGGANVLTF. The CDR3 DNA reads TGTGCCAGCACCCCCATAGGGGGGGCCAACGTCCTGACTTTC.

This clonotype was found once. The V gene is TRBV19, the J gene TRBJ2-3, with D unclear. CDR3 size: 17 residues. V lost 5 bases and J 1 base, leaving 19 bases between the germline ends. The germline CDR1 and CDR2 sequences are LNHDA and SQIVND (reference sequence). The chain's CDR3 is CASSPEETRVGTDTQYF. CDR3 nucleotide sequence: TGTGCCAGTAGTCCCGAGGAGACCCGCGTAGGCACAGATACGCAGTATTTT.

This sequence joins TRBV4-1 and TRBJ2-1; D tentatively fits TRBD1 or TRBD2 (5 bases each). The CDR3 is made up of 15 amino acids. Germline V CDR1 and CDR2: MGHRA, YSYEKL. Deletions cut 0 bases from V and 8 bases from J, with 14 bases between. CDR3 in amino acids: CASSQEGVFGDEQFF. The CDR3 DNA reads as TGCGCCAGCAGCCAAGAAGGGGTCTTCGGGGATGAGCAGTTCTTC.

This chain uses TRBV6-6 with TRBJ1-1; D is possibly TRBD1 (6 bases). V was pared by 7 bases and J by 4 bases, with 16 bases between. The CDR3 contains 14 residues. The germline gives CDR1 MNHNY, CDR2 SVGAGI (reference sequence). CDR3 sequence (DNA): TGTGCCAGCATTGGGAGGGGGGCCGGCACTGAAGCTTTCTTT. This codes for CASIGRGAGTEAFF.

This clonotype was seen just once. The chain combines TRBV4-1 with TRBJ1-4, with D possibly TRBD1 on 6 matching bases. CDR1 is MGHRA, CDR2 YSYEKL, per germline. The CDR3 has 16 amino acids. With 3 bases removed from V and 4 bases from J, the gap between germline ends came to 15 bases. This chain's CDR3 is CASSHYPGQLNEKLFF. The DNA for the CDR3 is TGCGCCAGCAGCCACTATCCGGGACAACTTAATGAAAAACTGTTTTTT.

This sequence joins TRBV4-1 and TRBJ1-2, with D maybe TRBD1 (5 bases). The V end was cut by 1 base, the J end by 10 bases, with 13 bases between. The CDR3 loop spans 13 amino acids. Germline V gene data show CDR1 as MGHRA and CDR2 as YSYEKL. This CDR3 reads CASSQVPGLVYTF. The CDR3 DNA follows: TGCGCCAGCAGCCAAGTTCCAGGGCTTGTCTACACCTTC.

A word on this clonotype: A much larger clone differs by one base, so this may be a read error. The V gene is TRBV7-2, the J gene TRBJ1-5, with TRBD1 identical over 9 bases. Germline assignment: CDR1 SGHTA and CDR2 FQGNSA. The length of the CDR3 is 15 residues. In nucleotides, the CDR3 is TGTGCCTGCAGCTCGGGGACAGGGCGGTCTCAGCCCCAGCATTTT. Translated, it gives CACSSGTGRSQPQHF.

This clonotype was observed a few times. The V call is TRBV7-6, the J call TRBJ1-4, with 7 bases aligning to TRBD1. The CDR3 has 15 amino acids. Trimming at V came to 5 bases and at J to 4 bases, leaving 7 bases not matched to a gene. Germline V gene lookup returns CDR1 SGHVS and CDR2 FNYEAQ. The CDR3 here is CASSRWTGLNEKLFF. CDR3 nucleotide sequence: TGTGCCAGCAGCCGATGGACAGGCCTTAATGAAAAACTGTTTTTT.

The rearrangement links TRBV4-3 to TRBJ1-5, with 7 nucleotides matching TRBD1. The trim removed 1 base at V and 6 bases at J, leaving 6 bases unmatched. The CDR3 is 15 amino acids. Germline V gene lookup returns CDR1 LGHNA and CDR2 YSLEER. The CDR3 protein is CASSQGRGPGQPQHF. The CDR3, as DNA: TGCGCCAGCAGCCAAGGGAGGGGGCCAGGTCAGCCCCAGCATTTT.

The V call is TRBV12-3 or TRBV12-4, the J call TRBJ2-1, with 10 bases aligning to TRBD1. V lost 4 bases to trimming and J lost 7 bases; unmatched junction nucleotides: 7. This CDR3 is built from 15 residues. CDR3 residues: CASSYLGTGVNEQFF. CDR3 in DNA: TGTGCCAGCAGTTACCTCGGGACAGGGGTAAATGAGCAGTTCTTC.

This clonotype was seen only a few times. DNA for the CDR3: TGTGCCAGCCCAAGTAACACTGAAGCTTTCTTT. Its protein is CASPSNTEAFF. The chain uses TRBV2 and TRBJ1-1, with no clear D. V gave up 8 bases and J gave up 2 bases, with 6 bases separating them. Germline V lookup: CDR1 SNHLY, CDR2 FYNNEI. This CDR3 is 11 amino acids long.

The rearrangement links TRBV13 to TRBJ1-2; maybe TRBD1 (6 bases). This CDR3 has 14 residues. Germline V lookup: CDR1 PRHDT, CDR2 FYEKMQ (reference sequence). V lost 7 bases and J 8 bases, leaving 20 bases between the germline ends. CDR3 protein: CASTPGTIREGYTF. As DNA, the CDR3 is TGTGCCAGCACCCCGGGGACAATAAGGGAGGGCTACACCTTC. Full variable domain (outside the CDR3, taken from reference TRBV13 and TRBJ1-2): AAGVIQSPRHLIKEKRETATLKCYPIPRHDTVYWYQQGPGQDPQFLISFYEKMQSDKGSIPDRFSAQQFSDYHSELNMSSLELGDSALYFCASTPGTIREGYTFGSGTRLTVV.

The chain recombines TRBV14 with TRBJ1-1; D not resolved. Between the trimmed V and J ends, which lost 1 base and 7 bases, there was a span of 10 bases. Germline V gene lookup returns CDR1 SGHDN and CDR2 FVKESK. The CDR3 consists of 13 residues. The CDR3 nucleotides are TGTGCCAGCAGCCAAGTGAAGTCATTTGAAGCTTTCTTT. Protein sequence: CASSQVKSFEAFF.

This clonotype turned up a few times. CDR3 nucleotides: TGTGCCAGCAGTGAAAGGACAGGCTCCTACAATGAGCAGTTCTTC. Translating gives CASSERTGSYNEQFF. The J gene is TRBJ2-1, the V gene TRBV6-1, with 7 bases fitting TRBD1. Germline trimming cut 2 bases from V and 0 bases from J; bases unmatched to any gene: 1. The CDR3 contains 15 residues. Per germline, CDR1 MNHNS and CDR2 SASEGT.

The chain combines TRBV6-6 with TRBJ2-7; D unclear. CDR1 and CDR2 from the germline V gene are MNHNY and SVGAGI (reference sequence). The ends were cut back, 2 bases at V and 1 base at J, with 9 bases in the middle. The CDR3 has 14 amino acids. CDR3 nucleotide sequence: TGTGCCAGCAGTTACGTGGCAGGTTCCTACGAGCAGTACGTC. This codes for CASSYVAGSYEQYV.

Only a few counts were recorded for this clonotype. The chain carries TRBV7-9 and TRBJ2-2, with TRBD1 matching 7 bases. Trimming at V came to 6 bases and at J to 0 bases, leaving 4 bases not matched to a gene. CDR1 SEHNR and CDR2 FQNEAQ come from the germline V gene (reference sequence). CDR3 size: 15 residues. The CDR3 DNA sequence: TGTGCCAGCAGGGGGACAGTCCCGAACACCGGGGAGCTGTTTTTT. Protein product: CASRGTVPNTGELFF.